The 26 T cell receptor beta chains given below trace back to one sample, sequenced in a study of early T cells in non-severe SARS-CoV-2 infection. Each CDR3 protein is one row after TCRdb ran MiXCR on the 5' RACE reads. The table has about 90,000 distinct CDR3 sequences, about 12% seen once. The specimen was whole blood, collected at baseline. The receptors shown here come from an adult who was a healthcare worker with PCR-confirmed SARS-CoV-2 infection or an uninfected control (not recorded which).

This clonotype was seen a handful of times. The gene calls are TRBV5-6 and TRBJ2-5, with D tentatively TRBD1 or TRBD2 (5 bases each). This CDR3 is built from 14 residues. V lost 0 bases to trimming and J lost 7 bases, with 13 bases between them. Per germline, CDR1 SGHDT and CDR2 YYEEEE. CDR3 DNA: TGTGCCAGCAGCTTGGCCACGGCGAGGGGGACCCAGTACTTC. Translation: CASSLATARGTQYF.

The V and J genes are TRBV2 and TRBJ2-2; TRBD1 is a possible D gene (5 bases). There are 12 residues in the CDR3. Germline V gene data show CDR1 as SNHLY and CDR2 as FYNNEI. The V end was cut by 8 bases, the J end by 1 base, with 5 bases between. The CDR3 is CASDRNTGELFF. CDR3 nucleotide sequence: TGTGCCAGCGACAGGAACACCGGGGAGCTGTTTTTT.

This clonotype occurred many times. This sequence joins TRBV3-1 and TRBJ2-7; D remains unclear. V gave up 3 bases and J gave up 5 bases, with 5 bases separating them. Looked up from germline, CDR1 is LGHDT and CDR2 is YNNKEL (reference sequence). The CDR3 is made up of 11 amino acids. The CDR3 spells CASSHGDEQYF. In nucleotides, the CDR3 is TGTGCCAGCAGCCATGGAGACGAGCAGTACTTC.

The chain has TRBV7-2 and TRBJ1-2, with D unclear. The germline gives CDR1 SGHTA, CDR2 FQGNSA. V was cut by 1 base and J by 2 bases, with 8 bases left in between. The CDR3 extends over 14 amino acids. DNA of the CDR3: TGTGCCAGCAGCTTAGGGACCCGAAACTATGGCTACACCTTC. Residues: CASSLGTRNYGYTF.

This clonotype was detected many times. The chain uses TRBV24-1 and TRBJ2-7, with D perhaps assigned TRBD1 or TRBD2 (5 bases each). Looked up from germline, CDR1 is KGHDR and CDR2 is SFDVKD. The V end lost 6 bases, the J end lost 6 bases, and 14 bases lay between the germline ends. CDR3 size: 13 residues. The CDR3 region is CATSPFGGGEQYF. The CDR3 coding sequence is TGTGCCACCAGTCCTTTTGGTGGGGGCGAGCAGTACTTC.

The chain employs TRBV18 and TRBJ1-3; D is unclear. Germline V gene sequence: CDR1 KGHSH, CDR2 LQKENI. Trimming left V 0 bases short and J 0 bases short, with 9 bases between. CDR3 length: 16 residues. The CDR3 bases are TGTGCCAGCTCACCACCGGGCGGATCCTCTGGAAACACCATATATTTT. As protein: CASSPPGGSSGNTIYF. The full variable domain, its missing parts supplied by reference TRBV18 and TRBJ1-3, is NAGVMQNPRHLVRRRGQEARLRCSPMKGHSHVYWYRQLPEEGLKFMVYLQKENIIDESGMPKERFSAEFPKEGPSILRIQQVVRGDSAAYFCASSPPGGSSGNTIYFGEGSWLTVV.

A few counts support this clonotype. The J gene is TRBJ2-1, the V gene TRBV20-1, with 7 bases identical to TRBD2. The CDR3 runs to 13 residues. Germline-derived CDR1 and CDR2 are DFQATT and SNEGSKA (reference sequence). V was clipped by 6 bases and J by 0 bases; unmatched bases: 2. The CDR3 sequence is CSASGTSYNEQFF. The CDR3 DNA reads as TGCAGTGCAAGCGGGACCTCCTACAATGAGCAGTTCTTC.

This clonotype has a handful of counts. The chain links TRBV11-2 to TRBJ1-2; D possibly corresponds to TRBD1 (5 bases). This CDR3 has 14 amino acids. The germline V gene encodes CDR1 SGHAT and CDR2 FQNNGV. Trimming stripped 0 bases from V and 7 bases from J, with 12 bases between. The CDR3 here is CASSLDEGTSGYTF. CDR3 coding DNA: TGTGCCAGCAGCTTAGATGAGGGGACGAGTGGCTACACCTTC.

As regards this clonotype: Given a much more abundant clone one base away, this may be a read error. The V gene is TRBV20-1, the J gene TRBJ2-7; 8 bases fit TRBD2. This CDR3 contains 13 residues. Per the germline V gene, CDR1 is DFQATT and CDR2 is SNEGSKA (reference sequence). CDR3 in amino acids: CSARSSGRHEQHF. CDR3 in DNA: TGCAGTGCTAGATCGAGCGGGAGACACGAGCAGCACTTC.

This clonotype was seen repeatedly, ten times or more. The V gene is TRBV28, the J gene TRBJ2-1; D is unclear. The CDR3 is made up of 14 amino acids. Looked up from germline, CDR1 is MDHEN and CDR2 is SYDVKM. The V gene lost 1 base and the J gene lost 3 bases, with 7 bases spanning the gap. CDR3 in DNA: TGTGCCAGCAGTTTATCCCACAGCTACAATGAGCAGTTCTTC. Translated, it gives CASSLSHSYNEQFF.

This chain connects TRBV20-1 to TRBJ1-6, with 7 bases that match TRBD1. The CDR3 extends over 12 amino acids. Germline V gene data show CDR1 as DFQATT and CDR2 as SNEGSKA (reference sequence). V shed 2 bases and J 9 bases; nucleotides not matched to a gene: 1. The chain's CDR3 is CSARRQGSPLHF. CDR3 in DNA: TGCAGTGCTAGAAGACAGGGTTCACCCCTCCACTTT.

This clonotype was seen ten or more times. V usage is TRBV7-6 and J usage is TRBJ2-2; possibly TRBD2 for D (6 bases). V lost 1 base to trimming and J lost 7 bases, with 10 bases between them. Germline V gives CDR1 SGHVS, CDR2 FNYEAQ. The CDR3 is made up of 14 amino acids. CDR3 in DNA: TGTGCCAGCAGCTTAGGGGAGGCCATCGGGGAGCTGTTTTTT. Amino acid sequence: CASSLGEAIGELFF.

The chain recombines TRBV6-2 or TRBV6-3 with TRBJ2-3; D gene uncertain. Germline CDR1 reads MNHEY; CDR2 reads SVGEGT. The length of the CDR3 is 12 residues. V was shortened by 2 bases and J by 3 bases, with 3 bases between the two germline ends. CDR3 residues: CASSYGTDTQYF. In nucleotides, the CDR3 is TGTGCCAGCAGTTACGGGACAGATACGCAGTATTTT.

The rearrangement joins TRBV12-3 or TRBV12-4 to TRBJ2-7, with a possible D match to TRBD1 (5 bases). The CDR3 covers 12 residues. V lost 6 bases to trimming and J lost 3 bases, with 9 bases between them. CDR3 sequence reads: CASSFTGYEQYF. The CDR3 DNA is TGTGCCAGCAGCTTTACAGGCTACGAGCAGTACTTC.

In this sample, this clonotype turned up many times. The chain recombines TRBV12-3 or TRBV12-4 with TRBJ1-6; D unclear. With 3 bases removed from V and 5 bases from J, the gap between germline ends came to 2 bases. The CDR3 has 12 residues. CDR3 in amino acids: CASSLNNSPLHF. CDR3 DNA: TGTGCCAGCAGTTTGAATAATTCACCCCTCCACTTT.

This clonotype was recorded at least ten times. This chain links TRBV14 with TRBJ2-1, with 8 bases that match TRBD1. CDR1 is SGHDN, CDR2 FVKESK, per germline. The J segment lost 10 bases and the V segment lost 6 bases, leaving 8 bases of the junction unmatched. This CDR3 region has 13 residues. The DNA for the CDR3 is TGTGCCAGCAGGACGACAGGGGAGCGGGAGCAGTTCTTC. It codes for CASRTTGEREQFF.

This clonotype was recorded at least ten times. This chain joins TRBV12-3 or TRBV12-4 and TRBJ2-3; D ambiguous. The CDR3 is made up of 13 amino acids. Trimming removed 1 base at V and 7 bases at J, with 9 bases between. The CDR3 DNA is TGTGCCAGCAGTTTAGTATCCACCCATACGCAGTATTTT. Translated: CASSLVSTHTQYF.

This clonotype came up many times. The V call is TRBV7-3, the J call TRBJ2-1, with a possible D match to TRBD2 (5 bases). The CDR3 totals 14 residues. V lost 2 bases and J lost 9, with 14 bases in between. Per germline, CDR1 SGHTA and CDR2 FQGTGA. This chain's CDR3 is CASSLDPRGGEQFF. In nucleotides, the CDR3 is TGTGCCAGCAGCTTAGACCCCCGAGGAGGTGAGCAGTTCTTC.

The chain uses TRBV7-6 and TRBJ2-7; D is undetermined. Per the germline V gene, CDR1 is SGHVS and CDR2 is FNYEAQ. The CDR3 contains 13 residues. V lost 5 bases and J lost 5, with 13 bases in between. The CDR3 loop reads CASSASEVDEQYF. In nucleotides, the CDR3 is TGTGCCAGCAGCGCCAGTGAGGTCGACGAGCAGTACTTC.

The chain uses TRBV9 and TRBJ2-7, with D perhaps matching TRBD1 (6 bases). The CDR3 consists of 15 residues. Trimming took off 0 bases at V and 2 bases at J, with 12 bases between the two ends. Per the germline V gene, CDR1 is SGDLS and CDR2 is YYNGEE. The CDR3: CASSVGQVQPYEQYF. For the CDR3, the DNA is TGTGCCAGCAGCGTAGGACAGGTCCAACCCTACGAGCAGTACTTC.

This clonotype was counted ten times or more. The CDR3 region has the DNA TGTGCCAGCAGCTCGAGTGGGGGTACGCAGTATTTT. Its translation: CASSSSGGTQYF. The V and J genes are TRBV7-3 and TRBJ2-3; D may correspond to TRBD1 or TRBD2 (5 bases each). The CDR3 extends over 12 amino acids. With 4 bases removed from V and 8 bases from J, the gap between germline ends came to 10 bases. CDR1 SGHTA and CDR2 FQGTGA come from the germline V gene.

This clonotype was seen just once. The V gene is TRBV11-2, the J gene TRBJ2-5; D remains ambiguous. The CDR3 has 11 residues. Germline assignment: CDR1 SGHAT and CDR2 FQNNGV. V was clipped by 5 bases and J by 3 bases, with 4 bases between them. CDR3 region: CASSAKETQYF. The CDR3 DNA follows: TGTGCCAGCAGCGCCAAAGAGACCCAGTACTTC.

This clonotype was recorded at least ten times. The chain has TRBV7-9 and TRBJ1-6; possible D gene TRBD1, 6 bases. The CDR3 sequence is 18 residues long. V was pared by 0 bases and J by 0 bases, with 12 bases between. CDR1 SEHNR and CDR2 FQNEAQ come from the germline V gene (reference sequence). The CDR3 sequence is CASSLAGQLSSYNSPLHF. The CDR3 DNA sequence: TGTGCCAGCAGCTTAGCAGGACAGTTAAGCTCCTATAATTCACCCCTCCACTTT.

The genes are TRBV12-5 and TRBJ2-3, with D unresolved. V was pared by 3 bases and J by 6 bases, with 4 bases between. Germline-derived CDR1 and CDR2 are LGHNT and FRNRAP. The CDR3 length is 11 residues. As DNA, the CDR3 is TGTGCTAGTGGTTTCGCGGATACGCAGTATTTT. Translating gives CASGFADTQYF. Using reference TRBV12-5 and TRBJ2-3 for the parts outside the CDR3, the full variable domain is DARVTQTPRHKVTEMGQEVTMRCQPILGHNTVFWYRQTMMQGLELLAYFRNRAPLDDSGMPKDRFSAEMPDATLATLKIQPSEPRDSAVYFCASGFADTQYFGPGTRLTVL.

This clonotype was counted between two and nine times. The J gene is TRBJ1-1, the V gene TRBV5-5; D not certain. The germline V gene has CDR1 SGHKS and CDR2 YYEKEE (reference sequence). V shed 0 bases and J shed 5 bases, with 5 bases lying between them. The length of the CDR3 is 12 residues. The CDR3 DNA is TGTGCCAGCAGCTTGGCCCGGACTGAAGCTTTCTTT. It is translated as CASSLARTEAFF.

The chain combines TRBV28 with TRBJ1-1; D is unclear. V shed 8 bases and J shed 5 bases, with 24 bases lying between them. The CDR3 has 16 residues. Germline V gene sequence: CDR1 MDHEN, CDR2 SYDVKM. In nucleotides, the CDR3 is TGTGCCAGCCAACTGGGAACTGACAAACCCTGGACTGAAGCTTTCTTT. It is translated as CASQLGTDKPWTEAFF.